This T cell receptor (beta chain) stems from a study of blood T cell repertoires in COVID-19. Study information: The cDNA or gDNA used as material had been derived from T cells, B-cell-depleted T cells, or PBMCs.

CDR3 length: 16 residues. Per the germline V gene, CDR1 is MGHRA and CDR2 is YSYEKL. V lost 4 bases to trimming and J lost 5 bases; unmatched junction nucleotides: 12. Authors' analysis steps: It was from reference gene primer amplification that nucleated cell counts were estimated. The table came from immunoSEQ multiplex PCR; TCRdb's copy has only in-frame clones and leaves some out. That table is the source of V, J and clone size, and D and trimming were worked out from the DNA. Among 45,000 to 65,000 clones listed, 70% to 90% were seen once. The sample taken for sequencing was peripheral blood. The clonotype originates from an elderly man with active COVID-19. The gene calls are TRBV4-1 and TRBJ2-7, with 9 bases fitting TRBD1. CDR3 sequence: CASSLFPDRGGNEQYF. Written as DNA, the CDR3 is TGCGCCAGCAGCCTGTTTCCGGACAGGGGAGGCAACGAGCAGTACTTC.